This TCR beta chain was observed in a study of shared clonotypes between healthy human individuals. Findings of the study overall: In general, naive subsets displayed greater estimated richness than memory subsets did.

Division of CD4+ cells produced a CD45RA+ naive subset and a CD45RA-negative memory subset. Germline V CDR1 and CDR2: SQVTM, ANQGSEA. V dropped 5 bases and J dropped 4 bases, with 11 bases sitting between them. CDR3 size: 12 residues. The table lists this clone with a count of one. No antigen is known for it. Researchers ran the assay at a deep level. As processed by the authors: Because ImmunoSEQ provided only junction sequences with no quality scores, the filtering differed. Assay: immunoSEQ multiplex PCR; the TCRdb copy retains only in-frame clones and omits some. V and J calls and clone size are as listed in that table; D and trimming were resolved from the DNA. The data show about 1 million clones, about 80% seen once.

The chain carries TRBV29-1 and TRBJ1-2; D may be TRBD1 (6 bases). Sequenced material: memory CD4+ T cells sorted from blood. The subset here: CD45RA-negative fraction. This TCR was sampled from a man between 18 and 29 years old in good health. CDR3 protein: CSVYDRSYGYTF. The CDR3 coding sequence is TGCAGCGTTTACGACAGGAGCTATGGCTACACCTTC.